This T cell receptor (beta chain) was obtained from a study of tumor-infiltrating lymphocytes in primary liver carcinoma. This clonotype occurred once. A much larger clone sits a single nucleotide away, making a read error possible. From around 500 ng of total RNA, TCR beta-specific cDNA was reverse-transcribed using a constant-region primer. Three rounds of nested multiplex PCR with slightly modified ARM-PCR produced TCR beta libraries. TCRdb reanalysed the multiplex PCR reads using MiXCR and keeps one entry per CDR3 protein. The data show about 320,000 distinct CDR3 sequences, with 45% to 70% seen just once and 15% to 20% held by the top ten. Germline DNA was also extracted, while the blood RNA originated from unsorted whole blood. The sequenced material came from peripheral blood. This TCR derives from a woman between 25 and 40 years old with primary liver carcinoma and hepatitis B virus infection.

Here the CDR3 reads CASSPTSGIFYEQYF. For the CDR3, the DNA is TGTGCCAGCAGCCCGACTAGCGGGATATTCTACGAGCAGTACTTC. The chain is built from TRBV6-1 and TRBJ2-7; 11 nucleotides agree with TRBD2. V gave up 6 bases and J gave up 3 bases; unmatched junction bases: 7. The germline V gene encodes CDR1 MNHNS and CDR2 SASEGT. The CDR3 is 15 residues long.